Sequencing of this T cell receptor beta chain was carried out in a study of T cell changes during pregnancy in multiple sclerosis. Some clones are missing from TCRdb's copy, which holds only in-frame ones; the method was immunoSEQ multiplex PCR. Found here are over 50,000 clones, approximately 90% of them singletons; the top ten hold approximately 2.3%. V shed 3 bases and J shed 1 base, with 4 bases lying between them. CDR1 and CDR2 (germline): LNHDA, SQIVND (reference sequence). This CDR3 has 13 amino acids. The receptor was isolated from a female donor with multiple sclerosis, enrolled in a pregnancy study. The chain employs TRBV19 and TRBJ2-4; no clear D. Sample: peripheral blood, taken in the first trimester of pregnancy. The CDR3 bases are TGTGCCAGTAGTATCAGGGCCAAAAACATTCAGTACTTC. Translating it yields CASSIRAKNIQYF. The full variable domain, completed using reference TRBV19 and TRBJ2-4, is DGGITQSPKYLFRKEGQNVTLSCEQNLNHDAMYWYRQDPGQGLRLIYYSQIVNDFQKGDIAEGYSVSREKKESFPLTVTSAQKNPTAFYLCASSIRAKNIQYFGAGTRLSVL.